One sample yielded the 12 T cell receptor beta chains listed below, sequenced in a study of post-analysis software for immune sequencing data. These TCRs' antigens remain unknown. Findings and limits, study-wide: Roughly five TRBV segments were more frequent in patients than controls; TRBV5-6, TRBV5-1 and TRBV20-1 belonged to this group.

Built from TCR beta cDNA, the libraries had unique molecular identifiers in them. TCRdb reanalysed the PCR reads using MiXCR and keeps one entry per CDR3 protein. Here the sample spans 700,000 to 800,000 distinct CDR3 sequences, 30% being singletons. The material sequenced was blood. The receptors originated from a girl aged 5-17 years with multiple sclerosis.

The CDR3 is CASSATWGLGAEAFF. As DNA, the CDR3 is TGTGCCAGCAGTGCAACTTGGGGATTAGGCGCTGAAGCTTTCTTT. The rearrangement joins TRBV6-4 to TRBJ1-1; no reliable D call. Looked up from germline, CDR1 is MRHNA and CDR2 is SNTAGT. The CDR3 spans 15 residues. V lost 4 bases and J lost 6, with 18 bases in between.

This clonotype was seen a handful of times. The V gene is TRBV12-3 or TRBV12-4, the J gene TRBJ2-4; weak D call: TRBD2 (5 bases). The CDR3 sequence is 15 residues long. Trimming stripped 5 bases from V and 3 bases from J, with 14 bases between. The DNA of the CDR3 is TGTGCCAGCAGTCCCTTTCTAGGAGGCAAAAACATTCAGTACTTC. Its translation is CASSPFLGGKNIQYF.

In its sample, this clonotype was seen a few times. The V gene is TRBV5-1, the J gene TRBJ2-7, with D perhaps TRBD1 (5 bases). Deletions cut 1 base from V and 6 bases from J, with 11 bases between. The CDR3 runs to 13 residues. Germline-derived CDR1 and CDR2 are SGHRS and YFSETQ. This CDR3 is CASSLWQGSEQYF. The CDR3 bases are TGCGCCAGCAGCTTGTGGCAGGGCTCCGAGCAGTACTTC. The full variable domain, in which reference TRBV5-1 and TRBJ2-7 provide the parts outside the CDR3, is KAGVTQTPRYLIKTRGQQVTLSCSPISGHRSVSWYQQTPGQGLQFLFEYFSETQRNKGNFPGRFSGRQFSNSRSEMNVSTLELGDSALYLCASSLWQGSEQYFGPGTRLTVT.

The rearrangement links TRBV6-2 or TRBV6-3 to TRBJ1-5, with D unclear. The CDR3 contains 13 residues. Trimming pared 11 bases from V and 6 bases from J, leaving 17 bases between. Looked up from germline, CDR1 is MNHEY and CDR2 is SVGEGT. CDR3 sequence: CASQPAQSQPQHF. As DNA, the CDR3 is TGTGCCTCCCAGCCGGCCCAATCTCAGCCCCAGCATTTT.

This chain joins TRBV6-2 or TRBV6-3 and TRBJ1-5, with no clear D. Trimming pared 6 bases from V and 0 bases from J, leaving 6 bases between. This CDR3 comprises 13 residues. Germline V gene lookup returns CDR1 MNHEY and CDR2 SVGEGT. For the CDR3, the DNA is TGTGCCAGCAGAACCAATAGCAATCAGCCCCAGCATTTT. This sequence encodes CASRTNSNQPQHF.

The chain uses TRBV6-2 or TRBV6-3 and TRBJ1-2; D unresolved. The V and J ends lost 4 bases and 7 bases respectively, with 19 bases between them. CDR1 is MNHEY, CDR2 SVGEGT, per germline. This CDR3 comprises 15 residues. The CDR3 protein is CASSCMADRNPGYTF. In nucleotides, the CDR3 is TGTGCCAGCAGTTGCATGGCCGACCGAAATCCTGGCTACACCTTC.

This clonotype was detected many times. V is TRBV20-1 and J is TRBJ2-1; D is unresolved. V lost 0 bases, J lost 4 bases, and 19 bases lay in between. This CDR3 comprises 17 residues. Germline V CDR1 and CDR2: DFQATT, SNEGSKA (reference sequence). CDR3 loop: CSARDSGSTGVYNEQFF. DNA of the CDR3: TGCAGTGCTAGAGATTCTGGTTCGACGGGCGTATACAATGAGCAGTTCTTC.

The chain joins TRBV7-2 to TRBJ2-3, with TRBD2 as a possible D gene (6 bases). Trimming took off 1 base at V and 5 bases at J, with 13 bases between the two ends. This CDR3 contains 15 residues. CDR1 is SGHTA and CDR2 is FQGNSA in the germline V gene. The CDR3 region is CASSLGLVEGDTQYF. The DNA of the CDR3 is TGTGCCAGCAGCTTAGGACTAGTCGAAGGAGATACGCAGTATTTT. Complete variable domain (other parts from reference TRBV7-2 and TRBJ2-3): GAGVSQSPSNKVTEKGKDVELRCDPISGHTALYWYRQSLGQGLEFLIYFQGNSAPDKSGLPSDRFSAERTGGSVSTLTIQRTQQEDSAVYLCASSLGLVEGDTQYFGPGTRLTVL.

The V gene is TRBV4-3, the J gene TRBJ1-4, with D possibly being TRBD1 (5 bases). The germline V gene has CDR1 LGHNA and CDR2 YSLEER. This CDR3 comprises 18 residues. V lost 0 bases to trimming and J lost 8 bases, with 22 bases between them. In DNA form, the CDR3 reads TGCGCCAGCAGCCAAGACCGATTTTACCGGGACCGCGGGGAAAAACTGTTTTTT. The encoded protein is CASSQDRFYRDRGEKLFF.

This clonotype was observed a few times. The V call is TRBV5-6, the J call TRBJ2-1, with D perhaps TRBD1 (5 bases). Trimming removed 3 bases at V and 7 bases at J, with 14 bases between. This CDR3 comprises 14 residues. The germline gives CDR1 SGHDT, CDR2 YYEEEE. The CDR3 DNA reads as TGTGCCAGCAGCTCCGTCGTAGGGGCAAATGAGCAGTTCTTC. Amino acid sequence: CASSSVVGANEQFF.

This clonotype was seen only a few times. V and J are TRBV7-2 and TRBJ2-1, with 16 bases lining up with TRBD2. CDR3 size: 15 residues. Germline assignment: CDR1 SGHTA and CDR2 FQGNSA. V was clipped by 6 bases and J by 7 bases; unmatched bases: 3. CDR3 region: CASRSGLAGGNEQFF. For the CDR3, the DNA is TGTGCCAGCAGGTCGGGACTAGCGGGAGGGAATGAGCAGTTCTTC. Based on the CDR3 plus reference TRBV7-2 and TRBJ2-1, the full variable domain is GAGVSQSPSNKVTEKGKDVELRCDPISGHTALYWYRQSLGQGLEFLIYFQGNSAPDKSGLPSDRFSAERTGGSVSTLTIQRTQQEDSAVYLCASRSGLAGGNEQFFGPGTRLTVL.

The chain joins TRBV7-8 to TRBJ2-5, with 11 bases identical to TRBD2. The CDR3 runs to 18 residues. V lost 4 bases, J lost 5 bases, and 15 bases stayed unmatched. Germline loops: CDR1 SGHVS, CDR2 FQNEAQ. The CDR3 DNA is TGTGCCAGCAGCTACAGACTAGCGGGAACCAAACTGGGCGAGACCCAGTACTTC. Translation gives CASSYRLAGTKLGETQYF.